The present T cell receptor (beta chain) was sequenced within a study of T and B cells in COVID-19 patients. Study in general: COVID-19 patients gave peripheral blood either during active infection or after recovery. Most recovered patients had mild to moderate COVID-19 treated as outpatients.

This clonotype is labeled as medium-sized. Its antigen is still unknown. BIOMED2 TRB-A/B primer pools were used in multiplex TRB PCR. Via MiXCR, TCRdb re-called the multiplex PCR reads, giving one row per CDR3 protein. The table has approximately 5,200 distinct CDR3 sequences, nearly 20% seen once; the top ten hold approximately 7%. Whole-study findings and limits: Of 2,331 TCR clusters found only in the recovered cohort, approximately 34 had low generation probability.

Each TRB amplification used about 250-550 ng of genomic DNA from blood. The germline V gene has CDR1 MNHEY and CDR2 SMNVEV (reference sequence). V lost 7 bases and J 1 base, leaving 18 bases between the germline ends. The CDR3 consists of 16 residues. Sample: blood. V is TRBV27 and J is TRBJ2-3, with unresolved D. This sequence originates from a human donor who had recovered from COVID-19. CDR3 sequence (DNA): TGTGCCAGCACCTTGCACTGGGTTCAAGGCACAGATACGCAGTATTTT. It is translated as CASTLHWVQGTDTQYF.